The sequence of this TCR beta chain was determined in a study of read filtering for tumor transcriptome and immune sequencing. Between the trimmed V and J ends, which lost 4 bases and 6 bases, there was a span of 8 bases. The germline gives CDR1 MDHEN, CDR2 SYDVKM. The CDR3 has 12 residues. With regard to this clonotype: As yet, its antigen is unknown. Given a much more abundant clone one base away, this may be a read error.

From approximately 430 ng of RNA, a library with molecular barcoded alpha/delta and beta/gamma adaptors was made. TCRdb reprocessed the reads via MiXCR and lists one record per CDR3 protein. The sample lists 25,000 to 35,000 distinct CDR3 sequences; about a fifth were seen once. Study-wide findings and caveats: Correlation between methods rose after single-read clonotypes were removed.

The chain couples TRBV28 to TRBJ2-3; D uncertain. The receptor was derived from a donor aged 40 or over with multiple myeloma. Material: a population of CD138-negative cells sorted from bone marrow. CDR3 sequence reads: CASSSRKDTQYF. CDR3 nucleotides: TGTGCCAGCAGTTCCAGAAAGGATACGCAGTATTTT.